One and the same sample provided the 19 T cell receptor beta chains below, sequenced in a study of neoadjuvant anti-PD-1 for oral cavity cancer. The time point here: after neoadjuvant nivolumab, at surgical resection. The table came from immunoSEQ multiplex PCR; TCRdb's copy has only in-frame clones and leaves some out. The table records about 13,000 clones, approximately 67% of them present only once. Material: PBMCs, obtained after nivolumab (anti-PD-1) treatment. These receptors were collected from a person aged 35 to 85 with oral cavity squamous cell carcinoma.

This sequence joins TRBV27 and TRBJ2-2; TRBD2 matches at 8 bases. The ends lost 4 bases at V and 5 bases at J; junction bases unmatched: 6. Germline loops: CDR1 MNHEY, CDR2 SMNVEV (reference sequence). The CDR3 spans 15 residues. The CDR3 sequence: CASSSREGWTGELFF. The DNA for the CDR3 is TGTGCCAGCAGTTCACGGGAGGGCTGGACCGGGGAGCTGTTTTTT.

A few counts support this clone. The chain is built from TRBV7-9 and TRBJ2-4; no definite D call. Germline CDR1 is SEHNR and CDR2 is FQNEAQ (reference sequence). The germline V and J ends were trimmed by 0 bases and 0 bases, with 6 bases remaining between them. CDR3 size: 15 residues. The CDR3: CASSLAQLAKNIQYF. The CDR3 DNA is TGTGCCAGCAGCTTAGCCCAGTTAGCCAAAAACATTCAGTACTTC. Full variable domain (outside the CDR3, taken from reference TRBV7-9 and TRBJ2-4): DTGVSQNPRHKITKRGQNVTFRCDPISEHNRLYWYRQTLGQGPEFLTYFQNEAQLEKSRLLSDRFSAERPKGSFSTLEIQRTEQGDSAMYLCASSLAQLAKNIQYFGAGTRLSVL.

This chain links TRBV4-1 with TRBJ1-2, with TRBD1 as a possible D gene (6 bases). This CDR3 contains 14 residues. CDR1 is MGHRA and CDR2 is YSYEKL in the germline V gene. Trimming stripped 3 bases from V and 7 bases from J, with 15 bases between. CDR3 sequence (DNA): TGCGCCAGCAGCCAGAAACAGGGAAATGGTGGCTACACCTTC. This sequence encodes CASSQKQGNGGYTF.

This clone has more than one count but fewer than ten. V is TRBV4-1 and J is TRBJ2-2; the D call may be TRBD1 or TRBD2 (5 bases each). The CDR3 runs to 17 residues. V was shortened by 1 base and J by 0 bases, with 12 bases between the two germline ends. The germline CDR1 and CDR2 sequences are MGHRA and YSYEKL. The CDR3 is CASSQAGAGSNTGELFF. As DNA, the CDR3 is TGCGCCAGCAGCCAAGCCGGGGCAGGGTCGAACACCGGGGAGCTGTTTTTT.

CDR3: CASSLWAGVGAYEQYF. CDR3 DNA: TGTGCCAGCAGTTTGTGGGCAGGGGTTGGGGCCTACGAGCAGTACTTC. V is TRBV28 and J is TRBJ2-7; possibly TRBD1 for D (6 bases). The CDR3 contains 16 residues. Germline CDR1 and CDR2: MDHEN and SYDVKM. Trimming took 3 bases from V and 2 from J, leaving 17 bases between them. The complete variable domain, with remaining parts taken from reference TRBV28 and TRBJ2-7, reads DVKVTQSSRYLVKRTGEKVFLECVQDMDHENMFWYRQDPGLGLRLIYFSYDVKMKEKGDIPEGYSVSREKKERFSLILESASTNQTSMYLCASSLWAGVGAYEQYFGPGTRLTVT.

This chain connects TRBV5-4 to TRBJ2-7, with D maybe TRBD2 (5 bases). The CDR3 covers 15 residues. Germline loops: CDR1 SGHNT, CDR2 YYREEE (reference sequence). V gave up 2 bases and J gave up 3 bases, with 15 bases separating them. The CDR3 sequence: CASSLGGSLIYEQYF. The CDR3 DNA is TGTGCCAGCAGCTTAGGAGGTTCCTTAATCTACGAGCAGTACTTC.

This chain joins TRBV28 and TRBJ1-2, with a weak D call TRBD1 (5 bases). The V gene lost 6 bases and the J gene lost 7 bases, with 18 bases spanning the gap. The CDR3 sequence is 14 residues long. Germline-derived CDR1 and CDR2 are MDHEN and SYDVKM. The CDR3 DNA is TGTGCCAGCAGCGACTCGGGGGTTATCGTTGGCTACACCTTC. This gives the protein CASSDSGVIVGYTF.

The chain joins TRBV18 to TRBJ2-7, with D maybe TRBD2 (5 bases). V shed 4 bases and J shed 6 bases, with 13 bases lying between them. Germline lookup yields CDR1 KGHSH and CDR2 LQKENI. The CDR3 totals 13 residues. The CDR3 DNA sequence: TGTGCCAGCTCACACGGGGTTTTCCCCGAGCAGTACTTC. This codes for CASSHGVFPEQYF.

This clone was observed a handful of times. The J gene is TRBJ1-5, the V gene TRBV7-8; a possible D gene is TRBD1 (6 bases). Germline CDR1 and CDR2: SGHVS and FQNEAQ. The V and J ends lost 9 bases and 2 bases respectively, with 14 bases between them. This CDR3 comprises 14 residues. The CDR3, as DNA: TGTGCCAGTCAGGGGTCGTGGGGCAATCAGCCCCAGCATTTT. This translates into CASQGSWGNQPQHF.

CDR3 nucleotide sequence: TGCGCCAGCAGCGGGACTCTACTGAAGACCCAGTACTTC. The encoded protein is CASSGTLLKTQYF. The chain has TRBV5-1 and TRBJ2-5; perhaps TRBD2 as D (6 bases). This CDR3 region has 13 residues. V gave up 4 bases and J gave up 6 bases, with 13 bases separating them. Germline-derived CDR1 and CDR2 are SGHRS and YFSETQ.

The V and J genes are TRBV5-1 and TRBJ2-3; D is undetermined. Germline lookup yields CDR1 SGHRS and CDR2 YFSETQ. The CDR3 covers 18 residues. V was pared by 4 bases and J by 6 bases, with 27 bases between. Here the CDR3 reads CASSRTPSRGPAVDTQYF. The CDR3 DNA follows: TGCGCCAGCAGCCGGACGCCCTCTCGCGGCCCCGCCGTGGATACGCAGTATTTT.

The chain has TRBV30 and TRBJ2-7, with 7 bases lining up with TRBD1. V shed 3 bases, J shed 1 base, and the junction held 9 bases outside the gene matches. Germline CDR1 and CDR2: GTSNPN and SVGIG (reference sequence). The CDR3 extends over 15 amino acids. The CDR3 protein is CAWSTRDRKSYEQYF. The CDR3 nucleotides read TGTGCCTGGAGCACTCGGGACAGAAAATCCTACGAGCAGTACTTC.

This chain links TRBV4-1 with TRBJ1-1; D gene unclear. The CDR3 is 15 residues long. Germline values: CDR1 MGHRA, CDR2 YSYEKL. V dropped 2 bases and J dropped 1 base, with 11 bases sitting between them. CDR3 amino acids: CASSQYKAGNTEAFF. Written as DNA, the CDR3 is TGCGCCAGCAGCCAATATAAGGCGGGGAACACTGAAGCTTTCTTT.

This clone was seen a handful of times. The chain carries TRBV4-1 and TRBJ2-7; TRBD2 agrees at 10 bases. V was clipped by 4 bases and J by 0 bases; unmatched bases: 3. This CDR3 has 15 amino acids. Looked up from germline, CDR1 is MGHRA and CDR2 is YSYEKL. The chain's CDR3 is CASSRTSGDSYEQYF. In DNA, the CDR3 is TGCGCCAGCAGCCGGACTAGCGGTGACTCCTACGAGCAGTACTTC.

The chain is built from TRBV6-5 and TRBJ2-1; D is uncertain. Germline assignment: CDR1 MNHEY and CDR2 SVGAGI. This CDR3 region has 11 residues. The V and J ends lost 1 base and 9 bases respectively, with 4 bases between them. In DNA, the CDR3 is TGTGCCAGCAGTTACTTCCGTGAGCAGTTCTTC. It encodes CASSYFREQFF.

The chain employs TRBV10-1 and TRBJ2-1, with TRBD2 matching over 9 bases. The length of the CDR3 is 12 residues. V dropped 3 bases and J dropped 12; count of bases not matched to a gene: 3. The germline V gene has CDR1 WNHNN and CDR2 SYGVQD (reference sequence). The CDR3 loop reads CASSDPSGVQFF. The CDR3 bases are TGCGCCAGCAGTGATCCTAGCGGGGTGCAGTTCTTC.

This clone has only a few counts. The chain is built from TRBV19 and TRBJ1-1; D call uncertain. CDR3 length equals 12 residues. V shed 2 bases and J shed 8 bases, with 9 bases lying between them. The germline gives CDR1 LNHDA, CDR2 SQIVND (reference sequence). CDR3 coding DNA: TGTGCCAGTAGTATATACGGCCGGGAAGCTTTCTTT. This sequence encodes CASSIYGREAFF.

The J gene is TRBJ2-7, the V gene TRBV5-1; TRBD2 matches at 8 bases. The germline CDR1 and CDR2 sequences are SGHRS and YFSETQ. The CDR3 extends over 14 amino acids. Trimming at V came to 5 bases and at J to 2 bases, leaving 6 bases not matched to a gene. The CDR3, as DNA: TGCGCCAGCAGGTCGGGACTAGAGCCCTACGAGCAGTACTTC. This sequence encodes CASRSGLEPYEQYF. The full variable domain, rest sourced from reference TRBV5-1 and TRBJ2-7, is KAGVTQTPRYLIKTRGQQVTLSCSPISGHRSVSWYQQTPGQGLQFLFEYFSETQRNKGNFPGRFSGRQFSNSRSEMNVSTLELGDSALYLCASRSGLEPYEQYFGPGTRLTVT.

This clone was found a few times. CDR3 in amino acids: CATSRDPGHSGNTIYF. CDR3 in DNA: TGTGCCACCAGCAGAGATCCAGGCCACTCTGGAAACACCATATATTTT. The chain couples TRBV15 to TRBJ1-3; the D is unclear. This CDR3 comprises 16 residues. The V gene lost 0 bases and the J gene lost 0 bases, with 9 bases spanning the gap. Germline V gives CDR1 LNHNV, CDR2 YYDKDF (reference sequence).